The sequence of this T cell receptor (beta chain) was determined in a study of chemoradiotherapy in HPV16-positive cancers. Of note for this clone: Its antigen is not known.

The trim removed 2 bases at V and 6 bases at J, leaving 9 bases unmatched. The CDR3 runs to 16 residues. Looked up from germline, CDR1 is WNHNN and CDR2 is SYGVQD (reference sequence). Clones were sequenced by immunoSEQ multiplex PCR, and TCRdb holds only the in-frame ones, with some missing. The sample holds about 68,000 clones; 85% to 90% are singletons and the top ten take around 4.4%. Study-wide points: Candidate HPV-specific clones and E7-related TCR motifs grew in tumor during treatment. Better recurrence-free survival went with HPV-responsive T-cell expansion in HPV16-positive patients.

This chain uses TRBV10-1 with TRBJ1-4; TRBD1 matches 7 bases. The specimen comprised blood, sampled from a patient who underwent chemoradiotherapy. The clonotype was recovered from a human donor with HPV-associated anogenital cancer. CDR3 sequence reads: CASSEPGQGEDEKLFF. CDR3 nucleotide sequence: TGCGCCAGCAGTGAGCCGGGGCAGGGGGAGGATGAAAAACTGTTTTTT.